This is a list of T cell receptor beta chains from one sample in a study of blood T cells in healthy people across ages. TCRdb re-derived calls from the 5' RACE reads in MiXCR, one entry per CDR3 protein. The sample has more than 750,000 distinct CDR3 sequences; 25% to 30% are singletons. This same sample was also part of a study on T cells of mothers and their children.

The sequenced material came from blood. The receptors were gathered from a woman in her forties in good health. Both conserved end residues are part of each CDR3. D genes are given only for firm matches. Only some rows state a clone size, as once, few, many or a class for expanded clones.

v_call: TRBV2; d_call: -; clone_size: -; j_call: TRBJ2-7; cdr3_nt: TGTGCCAGCACTGAAGGCAGGTTCTACGAGCAGTACTTC; cdr3_aa: CASTEGRFYEQYF
v_call: TRBV20-1; d_call: -; clone_size: many; j_call: TRBJ1-4; cdr3_nt: TGCAGTGCTAGAGATGATAATGAAAAACTGTTTTTT; cdr3_aa: CSARDDNEKLFF
v_call: TRBV6-5; d_call: -; clone_size: -; j_call: TRBJ2-5; cdr3_nt: TGTGCCAGCAGTTCGCGGAGGAGCGGGGAGACCCAGTACTTC; cdr3_aa: CASSSRRSGETQYF
v_call: TRBV7-2; d_call: -; clone_size: few; j_call: TRBJ1-5; cdr3_nt: TGTGCCAGCAGCTTCTTACGGGATAGCAATCAGCCCCAGCATTTT; cdr3_aa: CASSFLRDSNQPQHF
v_call: TRBV7-2; d_call: -; clone_size: few; j_call: TRBJ1-6; cdr3_nt: TGTGCCAGCAGCTTAGGGGGAATCGTTGGCTCACCCCTCCACTTT; cdr3_aa: CASSLGGIVGSPLHF
v_call: TRBV19; d_call: -; clone_size: -; j_call: TRBJ1-1; cdr3_nt: TGTGCCAGTCTTGGCATCAGAGGGACTGAAGCTTTCTTT; cdr3_aa: CASLGIRGTEAFF
v_call: TRBV12-3/TRBV12-4; d_call: TRBD1; clone_size: -; j_call: TRBJ1-2; cdr3_nt: TGTGCCAGCAGTCCCCGCCCTGGGACAGGTCTCTATGGCTACACCTTC; cdr3_aa: CASSPRPGTGLYGYTF
v_call: TRBV5-1; d_call: -; clone_size: -; j_call: TRBJ1-1; cdr3_nt: TGCGCCAGCAGGATGTTCGGGGAGGGGAACACTGAAGCTTTCTTT; cdr3_aa: CASRMFGEGNTEAFF
v_call: TRBV7-2; d_call: -; clone_size: -; j_call: TRBJ1-2; cdr3_nt: TGTGCCAGCAGCTTAGGTCCTACAGGGCCAGGCGGCTACACCTTC; cdr3_aa: CASSLGPTGPGGYTF
v_call: TRBV7-2; d_call: TRBD2; clone_size: few; j_call: TRBJ2-1; cdr3_nt: TGTGCCAGCAGCTTGCGGGAGGGTGAGCAGTTCTTC; cdr3_aa: CASSLREGEQFF
v_call: TRBV4-1; d_call: TRBD1; clone_size: few; j_call: TRBJ1-1; cdr3_nt: TGCGCCAGCAGCCAACCTTCAGGGGGATACACTGAAGCTTTCTTT; cdr3_aa: CASSQPSGGYTEAFF
v_call: TRBV20-1; d_call: TRBD2; clone_size: -; j_call: TRBJ2-7; cdr3_nt: TGCAGTGCCATCTGGACTAGCGGGAGCCCCTCTTCCGAGCAGTACTTC; cdr3_aa: CSAIWTSGSPSSEQYF
v_call: TRBV28; d_call: -; clone_size: -; j_call: TRBJ1-1; cdr3_nt: TGTGCCAGCAGCACTTGGACAGTATTGAACACTGAAGCTTTCTTT; cdr3_aa: CASSTWTVLNTEAFF
v_call: TRBV20-1; d_call: TRBD1; clone_size: -; j_call: TRBJ1-1; cdr3_nt: TGCAGTGCCAGTAACAGGGGGACCACTGAAGCTTTCTTT; cdr3_aa: CSASNRGTTEAFF
v_call: TRBV7-3; d_call: TRBD1; clone_size: many; j_call: TRBJ2-5; cdr3_nt: TGTGCCAGCAGCTTAGCTGGGACAGGGGCAAGGGAGACCCAGTACTTC; cdr3_aa: CASSLAGTGARETQYF
v_call: TRBV5-1; d_call: -; clone_size: many; j_call: TRBJ2-7; cdr3_nt: TGCGCCAGCAGCATAAACTACCGCTCCTACGAGCAGTACTTC; cdr3_aa: CASSINYRSYEQYF
v_call: TRBV20-1; d_call: TRBD1; clone_size: -; j_call: TRBJ1-5; cdr3_nt: TGCAGTGCTAATGGGCAGGGGGCGAGGAGCAATCAGCCCCAGCATTTT; cdr3_aa: CSANGQGARSNQPQHF
v_call: TRBV7-2; d_call: TRBD1; clone_size: many; j_call: TRBJ2-5; cdr3_nt: TGTGCCAGCAGCTTGGGGACAGGAATTTACCAAGAGACCCAGTACTTC; cdr3_aa: CASSLGTGIYQETQYF
v_call: TRBV5-1; d_call: -; clone_size: -; j_call: TRBJ2-1; cdr3_nt: TGCGCCAGCAGCTTGGGGGAAAGGTACAATGAGCAGTTCTTC; cdr3_aa: CASSLGERYNEQFF
v_call: TRBV28; d_call: -; clone_size: -; j_call: TRBJ1-5; cdr3_nt: TGTGCCACAAGGGTCCGCAATCAGCCCCAGCATTTT; cdr3_aa: CATRVRNQPQHF
v_call: TRBV19; d_call: -; clone_size: -; j_call: TRBJ2-7; cdr3_nt: TGTGCCAGTAGTATAGGGCAGAGGAACGAGCAGTACTTC; cdr3_aa: CASSIGQRNEQYF
v_call: TRBV12-3/TRBV12-4; d_call: TRBD1; clone_size: many; j_call: TRBJ1-2; cdr3_nt: TGTGCCAGCAGTTTAGAGGACAGGGATTTGGATGGCTACACCTTC; cdr3_aa: CASSLEDRDLDGYTF
v_call: TRBV7-9; d_call: TRBD1; clone_size: -; j_call: TRBJ2-1; cdr3_nt: TGTGCCAACAGCTCCTACAGGGGAAGCTCCTACAATGAGCAGTTCTTC; cdr3_aa: CANSSYRGSSYNEQFF
v_call: TRBV20-1; d_call: TRBD2; clone_size: -; j_call: TRBJ2-1; cdr3_nt: TGCAGTGCTCTCACCCTAAGCGGGGGTAGTAATGAGCAGTTCTTC; cdr3_aa: CSALTLSGGSNEQFF
v_call: TRBV27; d_call: -; clone_size: -; j_call: TRBJ2-7; cdr3_nt: TGTGCCAGCAGTGCCGTAGGACTCCCCGAGCAGTACTTC; cdr3_aa: CASSAVGLPEQYF
v_call: TRBV7-2; d_call: TRBD2; clone_size: few; j_call: TRBJ2-3; cdr3_nt: TGTGCCAGCAGCTTAGCGGCGGGGGGGTGGTATTTT; cdr3_aa: CASSLAAGGWYF
v_call: TRBV20-1; d_call: -; clone_size: many; j_call: TRBJ2-7; cdr3_nt: TGCAGTGCGGACACCGGCGAGCAGTACTTC; cdr3_aa: CSADTGEQYF
v_call: TRBV7-9; d_call: TRBD1; clone_size: -; j_call: TRBJ2-7; cdr3_nt: TGTGCCAGCAGCTTTGGACAGGGGGTCTCCTACGAGCAGTACTTC; cdr3_aa: CASSFGQGVSYEQYF
v_call: TRBV4-3; d_call: -; clone_size: -; j_call: TRBJ1-4; cdr3_nt: TGCGCCAGCAGCCAAGATATGGGGCAGCGTAATGAAAAACTGTTTTTT; cdr3_aa: CASSQDMGQRNEKLFF
v_call: TRBV7-2; d_call: -; clone_size: -; j_call: TRBJ2-7; cdr3_nt: TGTGCCAGCAGCCCCCGTCGTCGGGTACTCTCCTACGAGCAGTACTTC; cdr3_aa: CASSPRRRVLSYEQYF
v_call: TRBV20-1; d_call: TRBD2; clone_size: -; j_call: TRBJ2-1; cdr3_nt: TGCAGTGCTAGACTACCGGGACTACCTGACAATGAGCAGTTCTTC; cdr3_aa: CSARLPGLPDNEQFF
v_call: TRBV7-8; d_call: TRBD1; clone_size: -; j_call: TRBJ1-2; cdr3_nt: TGTGCCAGCAGCTTAGCGGCTTCGGGGACAGGGGGGTCTAACTATGGCTACACCTTC; cdr3_aa: CASSLAASGTGGSNYGYTF
v_call: TRBV3-1; d_call: -; clone_size: -; j_call: TRBJ1-2; cdr3_nt: TGTGCCAGCAGCCGGACCTACGGGGGCTACACCTTC; cdr3_aa: CASSRTYGGYTF
v_call: TRBV20-1; d_call: TRBD2; clone_size: few; j_call: TRBJ2-5; cdr3_nt: TGCAGTGCTAGATCAAGGACTAGCGGGACACCTACATTGGGGGAAGAGACCCAGTACTTC; cdr3_aa: CSARSRTSGTPTLGEETQYF
v_call: TRBV20-1; d_call: -; clone_size: -; j_call: TRBJ2-7; cdr3_nt: TGCAGTGCTAGAGATGAAGGTAATAGCGCCCTCGTCTCCTACAATGAGCAGTACTTC; cdr3_aa: CSARDEGNSALVSYNEQYF
v_call: TRBV11-2; d_call: -; clone_size: -; j_call: TRBJ2-1; cdr3_nt: TGTGCCAGCAGCTTAGGGGGACTGGTGAATGAGCAGTTCTTC; cdr3_aa: CASSLGGLVNEQFF
v_call: TRBV28; d_call: -; clone_size: -; j_call: TRBJ2-2; cdr3_nt: TGTGCCAGCATACTGGGGGCCAACACCGGGGAGCTGTTTTTT; cdr3_aa: CASILGANTGELFF
v_call: TRBV2; d_call: -; clone_size: -; j_call: TRBJ2-3; cdr3_nt: TGTGCCAGCAGTGTACTGTTTGGAGATACGCAGTATTTT; cdr3_aa: CASSVLFGDTQYF
v_call: TRBV5-1; d_call: -; clone_size: -; j_call: TRBJ1-5; cdr3_nt: TGCGCCAGCAGCTTGGAGGGGCTACGAAATCAGCCCCAGCATTTT; cdr3_aa: CASSLEGLRNQPQHF
v_call: TRBV14; d_call: TRBD1; clone_size: many; j_call: TRBJ2-5; cdr3_nt: TGTGCCAGCAGCCCTTGGGACAGGCAAGAGACCCAGTACTTC; cdr3_aa: CASSPWDRQETQYF
v_call: TRBV2; d_call: -; clone_size: -; j_call: TRBJ1-5; cdr3_nt: TGTGCCAGCAGTGATGCGGCAGGGAGCAATCAGCCCCAGCATTTT; cdr3_aa: CASSDAAGSNQPQHF
v_call: TRBV2; d_call: -; clone_size: -; j_call: TRBJ2-3; cdr3_nt: TGTGCCAGCAGTGTTCAGGGGATTACAGATACGCAGTATTTT; cdr3_aa: CASSVQGITDTQYF
v_call: TRBV7-2; d_call: TRBD1; clone_size: -; j_call: TRBJ1-2; cdr3_nt: TGTGCCAGCAGCTTAGGATGGGGACAGGGGTATGGAGGCTATGGCTACACCTTC; cdr3_aa: CASSLGWGQGYGGYGYTF
v_call: TRBV5-1; d_call: TRBD1; clone_size: many; j_call: TRBJ1-2; cdr3_nt: TGCGCCAGCAAGAGGACAGGGTGGGACTATGGCTACACCTTC; cdr3_aa: CASKRTGWDYGYTF
v_call: TRBV4-1; d_call: TRBD2; clone_size: -; j_call: TRBJ2-1; cdr3_nt: TGCGCCAGCAGCCAACAAAGACTAGCGGGGGGGCCCAGTGAGCAGTTCTTC; cdr3_aa: CASSQQRLAGGPSEQFF
v_call: TRBV27; d_call: -; clone_size: few; j_call: TRBJ1-5; cdr3_nt: TGTGCCAGCAGCCTTGTGGGGGGCGGGACTCAGCCCCAGCATTTT; cdr3_aa: CASSLVGGGTQPQHF
v_call: TRBV11-2; d_call: -; clone_size: -; j_call: TRBJ1-4; cdr3_nt: TGTGCCAGCAGCTCCCGTTGGTCGCTTAATGAAAAACTGTTTTTT; cdr3_aa: CASSSRWSLNEKLFF
v_call: TRBV6-1; d_call: -; clone_size: -; j_call: TRBJ2-7; cdr3_nt: TGTGCCAGCAGTCCGACAGAGGCCTACGAGCAGTACTTC; cdr3_aa: CASSPTEAYEQYF